This is a list of T cell receptor beta chains from one sample in a study of cytomegalovirus exposure and HLA in healthy donors. Using immunoSEQ multiplex PCR, the repertoire was profiled, and TCRdb retains in-frame clones only, with some absent. The sample includes about 77,000 clones, 78% seen only once; the top ten take about 3.5%. The sequencing sample was made of PBMCs. These receptors all stem from a man in his forties in good health and CMV-seronegative. Both conserved end residues are part of each CDR3. Fields, in order: V gene, D gene, CDR3 length, J gene, clone size, CDR3 DNA, CDR3 protein. A D gene is named only where the DNA matches it firmly. Not every row has a clone size; where given, it reads once, few, many or a size class.

TRBV2,TRBD1,16,TRBJ2-7,NA,TGTGCCAAAACGCCCCAGGTACAGGGGACGGTCGACGAGCAGTACTTC,CAKTPQVQGTVDEQYF
TRBV11-2,NA,15,TRBJ2-5,NA,TGTGCCAGCAGCTTAGGTTGCAGTTCACGAGAGACCCAGTACTTC,CASSLGCSSRETQYF
TRBV10-1,NA,16,TRBJ2-1,NA,TGCGCCAGCAGTTCATTACCGACTAGCTCCTACAATGAGCAGTTCTTC,CASSSLPTSSYNEQFF
TRBV7-2,TRBD1,14,TRBJ1-1,NA,TGTGCCAGCAGCACACGGACAGGGGGCACTGAAGCTTTCTTT,CASSTRTGGTEAFF
TRBV28,NA,15,TRBJ1-2,once,TGTGCCAGCAGTTTATTGACTATCAGGGGCGATGGCTACACCTTC,CASSLLTIRGDGYTF
TRBV4-1,TRBD1,16,TRBJ2-7,NA,TGCGCCAGCAGCCTAAGTCCGACGGGACAGGGACCCGAGCAGTACTTC,CASSLSPTGQGPEQYF
TRBV28,TRBD1,15,TRBJ1-2,few,TGTGCCAGCAGTCCGTGGGACAGGGAGAACTATGGCTACACCTTC,CASSPWDRENYGYTF
TRBV7-9,NA,15,TRBJ2-2,NA,TGTGCCAGCAGCCCGCCACAGGGCCGTCCCGGGGAGCTGTTTTTT,CASSPPQGRPGELFF
TRBV7-8,TRBD1,18,TRBJ2-6,NA,TGTGCCAGCAGCTTCGGGACAGGTCTCTTCTCTGGGGCCAACGTCCTGACTTTC,CASSFGTGLFSGANVLTF
TRBV15,TRBD2,17,TRBJ2-1,NA,TGTGCCACCCGCTCCGGGACTAGCGGGGGGCCAGGCAATGAGCAGTTCTTC,CATRSGTSGGPGNEQFF
TRBV6-4,NA,12,TRBJ1-2,NA,TGTGCCAGCAGTGGGGGCCTGGGTGGCTACACCTTC,CASSGGLGGYTF
TRBV30,NA,14,TRBJ2-7,NA,TGTGCCTGGAGTGTAAGCAGGGGCTCCTACGAGCAGTACTTC,CAWSVSRGSYEQYF
TRBV2,TRBD2,18,TRBJ2-3,NA,TGTGCCAGCAGGACTAGCGGGGTGATCCTGAGGGGCACAGATACGCAGTATTTT,CASRTSGVILRGTDTQYF
TRBV28,NA,16,TRBJ1-6,NA,TGTGCCAGCAGTATTTACAAGGGGCTTAGGGATTCACCCCTCCACTTT,CASSIYKGLRDSPLHF
TRBV5-1,TRBD1,14,TRBJ1-2,NA,TGCGCCAGCGGATGGACAGGGAGCGCCTATGGCTACACCTTC,CASGWTGSAYGYTF
TRBV5-6,NA,13,TRBJ1-4,NA,TGTGCCAGCAGCCGTGAGACTAATGAAAAACTGTTTTTT,CASSRETNEKLFF
TRBV20-1,NA,11,TRBJ1-1,NA,TGCAGTGCTAGGGGCCGGACTGAAGCTTTCTTT,CSARGRTEAFF
TRBV19,NA,13,TRBJ1-3,few,TGTGCCAGCACGACAGTCTCTGGAAACACCATATATTTT,CASTTVSGNTIYF
TRBV6-5,NA,13,TRBJ1-2,NA,TGTGCCAGCAGGGCGACACGGAACTATGGCTACACCTTC,CASRATRNYGYTF
TRBV6-5,NA,13,TRBJ1-2,few,TGTGCCAGCAGTTACGAACAGAACTATGGCTACACCTTC,CASSYEQNYGYTF
TRBV10-1,NA,15,TRBJ2-1,NA,TGCGCCAGCAGCCCCGACAGCAGCTCCTACAATGAGCAGTTCTTC,CASSPDSSSYNEQFF
TRBV5-6,TRBD1,19,TRBJ2-3,NA,TGTGCCAGCAGCTTGGCGGGACAGGAACGACTTTCCTACACAGATACGCAGTATTTT,CASSLAGQERLSYTDTQYF
TRBV29-1,NA,14,TRBJ1-4,NA,TGCAGCGGTGGACAGCATGCAACTAATGAAAAACTGTTTTTT,CSGGQHATNEKLFF
TRBV18,NA,17,TRBJ1-3,NA,TGTGCCAGCTCACCATTCCGTCAGGGATCGTCTGGAAACACCATATATTTT,CASSPFRQGSSGNTIYF
TRBV29-1,NA,13,TRBJ1-3,NA,TGCAGCACTCGGACAGACTCTGGAAACACCATATATTTT,CSTRTDSGNTIYF
TRBV5-1,NA,15,TRBJ1-4,NA,TGCGCCAGCAGCTTGGCCGTCGGGGGGGGTGAAAAACTGTTTTTT,CASSLAVGGGEKLFF
TRBV10-1,NA,13,TRBJ1-4,few,TGCGCCAGCAGTGGAACAGGGAATGAAAAACTGTTTTTT,CASSGTGNEKLFF
TRBV27,NA,12,TRBJ1-6,NA,TGTGCCAGCAGTTTTAAGGGGGTGCCCCTCCACTTT,CASSFKGVPLHF
TRBV5-4,TRBD1,13,TRBJ1-2,NA,TGTGCCAGCAGCCCGGGACAGGGACATGGCTACACCTTC,CASSPGQGHGYTF
TRBV6-1,NA,14,TRBJ1-1,NA,TGTGCCAGCAGTGAAGGACAGACGAACACTGAAGCTTTCTTT,CASSEGQTNTEAFF
TRBV19,NA,14,TRBJ2-1,NA,TGTGCCAGTAGTATACAGTCCATCTACAATGAGCAGTTCTTC,CASSIQSIYNEQFF
TRBV19,NA,13,TRBJ2-7,few,TGTGCCAGTAGTATAGGTCCATCCTACGAGCAGTACTTC,CASSIGPSYEQYF
TRBV7-2,NA,13,TRBJ2-2,NA,TGTGCCAGCAGCTTAGGGCGACTCGGGGAGCTGTTTTTT,CASSLGRLGELFF
TRBV6-6,NA,10,TRBJ1-5,NA,TGTGCCAGCGGGGGCCAGCCCCAGCATTTT,CASGGQPQHF
TRBV11-1,TRBD2,15,TRBJ2-7,NA,TGTGCCAGCAGCCGGGGGGGGCATAGCTCCTACGAGCAGTACTTC,CASSRGGHSSYEQYF
TRBV28,NA,12,TRBJ1-2,NA,TGTGCCAGCAGTTTAGGGCGGGGCGACTACACCTTC,CASSLGRGDYTF
TRBV14,TRBD1,15,TRBJ1-2,NA,TGTGCCAGCAGCCAACACAGGGGAGATAACTATGGCTACACCTTC,CASSQHRGDNYGYTF
TRBV9,TRBD2,17,TRBJ2-7,NA,TGTGCCAGCAGCTCGGGACTAGCGGGGCCCCTCTCCTACGAGCAGTACTTC,CASSSGLAGPLSYEQYF
TRBV7-9,NA,11,TRBJ1-1,few,TGTGCCTTAGCCCCCCCTTATGAAGCTTTCTTT,CALAPPYEAFF
TRBV4-2,TRBD1,16,TRBJ1-1,NA,TGTGCCAGCAGCCAAGATCTAGGCAGGGGGAGTGCTGAAGCTTTCTTT,CASSQDLGRGSAEAFF
TRBV19,NA,17,TRBJ1-3,NA,TGTGCCAGTAGTATCGTACAGGGTGCCAACTCTGGAAACACCATATATTTT,CASSIVQGANSGNTIYF
TRBV30,NA,13,TRBJ2-2,NA,TGTGCCTCCAGGGGGGTAAGGACCGGGGAGCTGTTTTTT,CASRGVRTGELFF
TRBV7-7,TRBD1,15,TRBJ2-2,NA,TGTGCTAGCAGCTTAGGGACAGGGCATACCGGGGAGCTGTTTTTT,CASSLGTGHTGELFF
TRBV7-8,TRBD1,17,TRBJ2-5,NA,TGTGCCAGCAGCTTAGGACGGGACAGGGTTTCCCAAGAGACCCAGTACTTC,CASSLGRDRVSQETQYF
TRBV5-4,TRBD1,16,TRBJ2-1,NA,TGTGCCAGCAGCTTTTCGGGACAGGGCTCCTACAATGAGCAGTTCTTC,CASSFSGQGSYNEQFF
TRBV19,NA,16,TRBJ2-1,NA,TGTGCCAGTAGTATAGATTCGCAGGGGACCTACAATGAGCAGTTCTTC,CASSIDSQGTYNEQFF
TRBV4-3,TRBD1,17,TRBJ1-3,NA,TGCGCCAGCAGCCAAAAGGACAGGGTATTCTCTGGAAACACCATATATTTT,CASSQKDRVFSGNTIYF
TRBV11-2,NA,13,TRBJ2-7,NA,TGTGCCAGCAGCCCACCAGGGTTGTACGAGCAGTACTTC,CASSPPGLYEQYF
TRBV6-4,NA,18,TRBJ1-1,NA,TGTGCCAGCCGAGGGATGATGACCTTTACCTCCCTGAACACTGAAGCTTTCTTT,CASRGMMTFTSLNTEAFF
TRBV5-1,TRBD1,15,TRBJ2-1,NA,TGCGCCAGCAGCTTAGGACAGGGGGCCTACAATGAGCAGTTCTTC,CASSLGQGAYNEQFF
TRBV5-1,NA,15,TRBJ1-1,NA,TGCGCCAGCAGCTTGGAACCAGGGATGGTCACTGAAGCTTTCTTT,CASSLEPGMVTEAFF
TRBV5-6,NA,11,TRBJ1-1,NA,TGTGCCAGCAGCTTGGGTACAGGGTCCCAATTT,CASSLGTGSQF
TRBV25-1,NA,15,TRBJ1-1,NA,TGTGCCAGCAGCTCTCGGGGGGGGAGGATCACTGAAGCTTTCTTT,CASSSRGGRITEAFF